Below, 10 T cell receptor beta chains from the same sample are listed, as sequenced in a study of blood T cell repertoires in COVID-19. Clones were sequenced by immunoSEQ multiplex PCR, and TCRdb holds only the in-frame ones, with some missing. This sample yields approximately 270,000 clones, of which around 82% are seen a single time; about 1% belongs to the top ten. The sequencing sample was made of peripheral blood. The source of these receptors is a human donor with COVID-19, enrolled during active disease. The donor label of this sample is uncertain.

The rearrangement links TRBV10-3 to TRBJ2-7, with 7 bases matching TRBD1. CDR1 and CDR2 from the germline V gene are ENHRY and SYGVKD. Trimming cost V 7 bases and J 2 bases; bases outside gene matches: 5. This CDR3 contains 13 residues. The CDR3 DNA sequence: TGTGCCATCAACCGGGACAGTGCCTACGAGCAGTACTTC. Amino acid sequence: CAINRDSAYEQYF.

The chain has TRBV21-1 and TRBJ2-7; TRBD2, as called in the table, went unchecked against the DNA. TRBV21-1 is assigned pseudogene status. The CDR3 consists of 14 residues. The CDR3 sequence is CASSSLSCGSEQYF. The CDR3, as DNA: TGTGCCAGCAGCTCCCTCTCCTGTGGGAGCGAGCAGTACTTC.

This clone was seen once. The chain recombines TRBV7-9 with TRBJ2-7, with TRBD1 as a possible D gene (5 bases). The CDR3 has 13 residues. In germline, CDR1 is SEHNR, CDR2 FQNEAQ (reference sequence). The ends were cut back, 7 bases at V and 1 base at J, with 11 bases in the middle. CDR3 DNA sequence: TGTGCCAGCAACGTGGACACTTCCTACGAGCAGTACTTC. Translation: CASNVDTSYEQYF.

The DNA of the CDR3 is TGTGCCAGCAGCTTAGTCAGGGGAGCCTACGAGCAGTACTTC. Its protein is CASSLVRGAYEQYF. This rearrangement joins TRBV11-1 to TRBJ2-7; the D gene is possibly TRBD1 (6 bases). Germline loops: CDR1 SGHAT, CDR2 FQDESV (reference sequence). The V end was cut by 1 base, the J end by 2 bases, with 9 bases between. The CDR3 is 14 amino acids.

The table lists this clone with a few counts. The rearrangement links TRBV15 to TRBJ2-5, with 7 nucleotides matching TRBD1. Germline CDR1 LNHNV, CDR2 YYDKDF (reference sequence). The V gene end was trimmed by 3 bases and the J gene end by 4 bases; junction bases not matched to a gene: 2. CDR3 length equals 13 residues. CDR3 coding DNA: TGTGCCACCAGCAGGGGACAGACAGAGACCCAGTACTTC. Its protein is CATSRGQTETQYF.

This chain links TRBV5-4 with TRBJ2-5; 7 bases fit TRBD2. Looked up from germline, CDR1 is SGHNT and CDR2 is YYREEE (reference sequence). CDR3 length equals 14 residues. Trimming cost V 3 bases and J 5 bases; bases outside gene matches: 7. DNA of the CDR3: TGTGCCAGCAGCTCCCTAGACGGGGGGGAGACCCAGTACTTC. Translation gives CASSSLDGGETQYF.

The rearrangement links TRBV9 to TRBJ2-7, with 11 bases identical to TRBD1. CDR1 SGDLS and CDR2 YYNGEE come from the germline V gene. The CDR3 covers 16 residues. J lost 3 bases, V lost 2 bases, and 7 bases had no gene match. DNA for the CDR3: TGTGCCAGCAGCGTTTGGAGGGACAGGGGGTTCTACGAGCAGTACTTC. Its protein is CASSVWRDRGFYEQYF.

The rearrangement links TRBV5-1 to TRBJ2-7; 8 nucleotides line up with TRBD1. The CDR3 loop spans 14 amino acids. V trimming: 7 bases; J trimming: 5 bases; junction bases outside the gene matches: 11. Germline assignment: CDR1 SGHRS and CDR2 YFSETQ. In DNA, the CDR3 is TGCGCCAGCCACCCGCCGGGACAGGAACACGAGCAGTACTTC. This codes for CASHPPGQEHEQYF. Full variable domain (missing parts from reference TRBV5-1 and TRBJ2-7): KAGVTQTPRYLIKTRGQQVTLSCSPISGHRSVSWYQQTPGQGLQFLFEYFSETQRNKGNFPGRFSGRQFSNSRSEMNVSTLELGDSALYLCASHPPGQEHEQYFGPGTRLTVT.

About this clone itself: A single base separates this from a much larger clone, so it may be a read error. The chain combines TRBV28 with TRBJ1-2; 9 nucleotides match TRBD1. J was trimmed by 4 bases and V by 5 bases; bases with no gene match: 2. Germline V gene sequence: CDR1 MDHEN, CDR2 SYDVKM. There are 13 residues in the CDR3. CDR3 sequence: CASSEQGAYGYTF. CDR3 DNA: TGTGCCAGCAGTGAACAGGGGGCCTATGGCTACACCTTC.

The chain recombines TRBV15 with TRBJ2-7, with TRBD2 identical over 11 bases. The junction had 8 bases not matched to a gene; V was cut back by 6 bases and J by 4 bases. Looked up from germline, CDR1 is LNHNV and CDR2 is YYDKDF (reference sequence). The CDR3 has 15 residues. The CDR3 protein is CATRLAGGGMYEQYF. In DNA form, the CDR3 reads TGTGCCACCAGGCTAGCGGGAGGAGGCATGTACGAGCAGTACTTC.